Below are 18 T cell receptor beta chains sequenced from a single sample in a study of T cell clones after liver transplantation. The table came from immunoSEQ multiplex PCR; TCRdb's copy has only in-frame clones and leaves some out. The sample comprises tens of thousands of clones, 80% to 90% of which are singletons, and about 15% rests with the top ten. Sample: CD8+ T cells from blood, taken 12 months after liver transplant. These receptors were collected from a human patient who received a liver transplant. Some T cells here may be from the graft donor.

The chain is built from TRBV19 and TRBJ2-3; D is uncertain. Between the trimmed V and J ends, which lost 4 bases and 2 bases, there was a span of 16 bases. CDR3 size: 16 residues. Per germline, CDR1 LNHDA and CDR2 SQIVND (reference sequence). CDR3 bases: TGTGCCAGTAGTACGGCGGTTCCCCCGACCACAGATACGCAGTATTTT. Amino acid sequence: CASSTAVPPTTDTQYF.

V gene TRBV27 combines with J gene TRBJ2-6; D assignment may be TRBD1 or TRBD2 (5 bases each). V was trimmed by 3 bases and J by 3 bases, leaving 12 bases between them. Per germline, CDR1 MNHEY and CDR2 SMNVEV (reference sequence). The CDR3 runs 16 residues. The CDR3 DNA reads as TGTGCCAGCAGTTTTCGAGGGGCGATTGGGGCCAACGTCCTGACTTTC. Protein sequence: CASSFRGAIGANVLTF.

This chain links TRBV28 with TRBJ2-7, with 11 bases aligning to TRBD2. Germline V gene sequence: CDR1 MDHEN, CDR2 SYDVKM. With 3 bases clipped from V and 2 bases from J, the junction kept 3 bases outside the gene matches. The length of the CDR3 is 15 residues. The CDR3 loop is CASSLRTSGPYEQYF. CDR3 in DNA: TGTGCCAGCAGTTTGAGGACTAGCGGGCCCTACGAGCAGTACTTC.

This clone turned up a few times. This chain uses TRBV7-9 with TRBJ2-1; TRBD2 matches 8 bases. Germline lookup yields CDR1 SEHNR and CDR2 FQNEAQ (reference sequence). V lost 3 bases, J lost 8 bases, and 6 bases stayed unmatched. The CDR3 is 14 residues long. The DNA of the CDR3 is TGTGCCAGCAGCTTTAGCGGGATTAACGATGAGCAGTTCTTC. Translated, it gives CASSFSGINDEQFF.

The chain's CDR3 is CASSLAGAGYEQFF. The DNA of the CDR3 is TGTGCCAGCAGTTTGGCGGGAGCAGGGTATGAGCAGTTCTTC. The rearrangement links TRBV28 to TRBJ2-1, with 7 bases identical to TRBD2. CDR3 length equals 14 residues. Germline CDR1 MDHEN, CDR2 SYDVKM. Trimming cost V 3 bases and J 8 bases; bases outside gene matches: 7.

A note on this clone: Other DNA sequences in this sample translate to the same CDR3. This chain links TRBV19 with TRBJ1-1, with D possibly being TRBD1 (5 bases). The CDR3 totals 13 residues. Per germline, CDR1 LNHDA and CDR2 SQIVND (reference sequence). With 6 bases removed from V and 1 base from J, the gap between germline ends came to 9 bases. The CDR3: CASSGTANTEAFF. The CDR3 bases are TGTGCCAGTAGCGGGACCGCGAACACTGAAGCTTTCTTT.

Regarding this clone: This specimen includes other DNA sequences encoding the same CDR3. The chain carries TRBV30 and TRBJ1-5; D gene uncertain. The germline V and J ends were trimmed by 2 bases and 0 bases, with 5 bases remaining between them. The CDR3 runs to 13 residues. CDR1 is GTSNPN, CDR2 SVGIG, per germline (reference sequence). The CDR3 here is CAWSSSSNQPQHF. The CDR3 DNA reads TGTGCCTGGAGTTCCAGTAGCAATCAGCCCCAGCATTTT.

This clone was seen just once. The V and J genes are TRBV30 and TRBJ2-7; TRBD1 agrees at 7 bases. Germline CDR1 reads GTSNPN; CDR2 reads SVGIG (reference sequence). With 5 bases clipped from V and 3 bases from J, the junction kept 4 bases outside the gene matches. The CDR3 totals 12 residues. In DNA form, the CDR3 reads TGTGCCTGGGGGACAGCGGTCTACGAGCAGTACTTC. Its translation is CAWGTAVYEQYF.

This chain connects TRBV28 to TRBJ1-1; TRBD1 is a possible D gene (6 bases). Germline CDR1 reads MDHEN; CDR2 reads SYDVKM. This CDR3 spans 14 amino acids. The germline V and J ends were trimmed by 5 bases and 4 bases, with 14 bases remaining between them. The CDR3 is CASSPEQGRTEAFF. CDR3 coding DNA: TGTGCCAGCAGTCCCGAACAGGGCCGCACTGAAGCTTTCTTT.

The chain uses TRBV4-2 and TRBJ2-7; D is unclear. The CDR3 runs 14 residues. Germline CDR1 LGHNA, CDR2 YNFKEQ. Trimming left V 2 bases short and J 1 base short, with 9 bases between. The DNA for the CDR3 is TGTGCCAGCAGCCAATCCGGCGGTTCCTACGAGCAGTACTTC. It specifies CASSQSGGSYEQYF.

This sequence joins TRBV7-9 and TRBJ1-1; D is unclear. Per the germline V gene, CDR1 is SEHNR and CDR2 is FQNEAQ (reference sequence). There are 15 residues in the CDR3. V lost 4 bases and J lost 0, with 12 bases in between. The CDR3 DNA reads TGTGCCAGCAGCTGGGTCGGGTCCCTGAACACTGAAGCTTTCTTT. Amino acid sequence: CASSWVGSLNTEAFF.

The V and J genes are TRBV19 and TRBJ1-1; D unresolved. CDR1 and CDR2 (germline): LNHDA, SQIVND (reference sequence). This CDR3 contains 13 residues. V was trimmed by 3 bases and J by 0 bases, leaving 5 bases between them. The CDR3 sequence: CASSMLMNTEAFF. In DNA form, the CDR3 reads TGTGCCAGTAGTATGTTAATGAACACTGAAGCTTTCTTT. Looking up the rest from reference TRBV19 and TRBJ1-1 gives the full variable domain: DGGITQSPKYLFRKEGQNVTLSCEQNLNHDAMYWYRQDPGQGLRLIYYSQIVNDFQKGDIAEGYSVSREKKESFPLTVTSAQKNPTAFYLCASSMLMNTEAFFGQGTRLTVV.

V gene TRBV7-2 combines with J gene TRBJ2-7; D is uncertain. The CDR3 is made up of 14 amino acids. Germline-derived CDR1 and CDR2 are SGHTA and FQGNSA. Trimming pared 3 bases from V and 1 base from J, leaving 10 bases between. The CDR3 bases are TGTGCCAGCAGCTTTATCAAGGGTTCCTACGAGCAGTACTTC. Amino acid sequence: CASSFIKGSYEQYF.

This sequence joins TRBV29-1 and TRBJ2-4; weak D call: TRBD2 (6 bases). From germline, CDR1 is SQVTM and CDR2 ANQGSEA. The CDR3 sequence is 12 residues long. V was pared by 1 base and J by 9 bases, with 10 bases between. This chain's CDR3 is CSVEVAGGIQYF. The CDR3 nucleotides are TGCAGCGTTGAAGTGGCCGGGGGCATTCAGTACTTC.

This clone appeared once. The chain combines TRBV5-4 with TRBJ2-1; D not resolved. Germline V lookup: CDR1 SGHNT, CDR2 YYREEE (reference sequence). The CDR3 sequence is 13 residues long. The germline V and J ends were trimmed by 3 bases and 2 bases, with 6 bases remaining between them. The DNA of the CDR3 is TGTGCCAGCAGCTACCAGCCCTACAATGAGCAGTTCTTC. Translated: CASSYQPYNEQFF.

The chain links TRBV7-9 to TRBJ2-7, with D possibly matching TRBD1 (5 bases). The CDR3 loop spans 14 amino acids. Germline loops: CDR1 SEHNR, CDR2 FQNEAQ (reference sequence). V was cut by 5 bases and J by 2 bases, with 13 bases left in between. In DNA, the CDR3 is TGTGCCAGCAGCCCAGACAGTCCCACCTACGAGCAGTACTTC. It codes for CASSPDSPTYEQYF.

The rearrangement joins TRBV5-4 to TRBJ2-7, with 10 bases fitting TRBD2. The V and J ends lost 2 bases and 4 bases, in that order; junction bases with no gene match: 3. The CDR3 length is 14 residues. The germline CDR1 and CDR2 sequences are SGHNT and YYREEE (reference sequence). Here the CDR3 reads CASSFSGRWYEQYF. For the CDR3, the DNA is TGTGCCAGCAGCTTTAGCGGGAGGTGGTACGAGCAGTACTTC.

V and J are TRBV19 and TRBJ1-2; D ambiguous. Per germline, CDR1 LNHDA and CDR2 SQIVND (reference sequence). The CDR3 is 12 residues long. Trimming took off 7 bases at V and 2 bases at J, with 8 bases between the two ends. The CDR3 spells CASKAANYGYTF. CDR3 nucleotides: TGTGCCAGTAAGGCAGCCAACTATGGCTACACCTTC.